The table lists the clone carrying this T cell receptor beta chain with a few counts. Its antigen is currently unknown. Over chemoradiotherapy, repertoires were sampled more than once. The data derive from a study of chemoradiotherapy in HPV16-positive cancers. Looking at the study overall: A couple of HPV16-positive patients' cells yielded candidate HPV-specific clones and common motifs.

Germline V CDR1 and CDR2: SGHRS, YFSETQ. This CDR3 is built from 11 residues. Assay used: immunoSEQ multiplex PCR; TCRdb lists only in-frame clones, some missing. The sample lists under 1,500 clones, around four fifths occurring once. Notes on the study in general: HPV-specific T cells were functionally defined from only two HPV16-positive patients.

The chain joins TRBV5-1 to TRBJ2-5, with a possible D match to TRBD2 (7 bases). The specimen comprised tumor tissue, sampled from a patient who underwent chemoradiotherapy. The source of this sequence is a human donor with HPV-associated anogenital cancer. The CDR3 nucleotides read TGCGCTTCGGGGGGCTCAGAGACCCAGTACTTC. It encodes CASGGSETQYF.